This T cell receptor beta chain was documented in a study of blood T cell repertoires in COVID-19. At the level of the study: Acute and convalescent COVID-19 samples came from the United States, Italy and Spain. Nucleic acid was either cDNA or gDNA, and it came from T cells, B-cell-depleted T cells, or PBMCs.

Original processing notes: Quantification of nucleated cells was approximated via reference gene primer amplification. The protocol was immunoSEQ multiplex PCR, while the TCRdb copy is restricted to in-frame clones and leaves out a portion. Clone size and V and J calls were adopted from that table, with D and trimming inferred from the DNA. The data contain fewer than 250,000 clones, about 85% of them singletons. From germline, CDR1 is SGHDN and CDR2 FVKESK. V lost 7 bases and J lost 6; bases outside the gene matches: 13. The CDR3 sequence is 17 residues long. J is TRBJ2-1 and V is TRBV14, with TRBD2 identical over 12 bases. The origin of this receptor is a man aged 65 to 85 with acute or convalescent COVID-19. The material sequenced was peripheral blood. The CDR3 DNA is TGTGCCAGCACCCCTACTAGCGGGAGGTCGACTACCAATGAGCAGTTCTTC. Its protein product is CASTPTSGRSTTNEQFF.